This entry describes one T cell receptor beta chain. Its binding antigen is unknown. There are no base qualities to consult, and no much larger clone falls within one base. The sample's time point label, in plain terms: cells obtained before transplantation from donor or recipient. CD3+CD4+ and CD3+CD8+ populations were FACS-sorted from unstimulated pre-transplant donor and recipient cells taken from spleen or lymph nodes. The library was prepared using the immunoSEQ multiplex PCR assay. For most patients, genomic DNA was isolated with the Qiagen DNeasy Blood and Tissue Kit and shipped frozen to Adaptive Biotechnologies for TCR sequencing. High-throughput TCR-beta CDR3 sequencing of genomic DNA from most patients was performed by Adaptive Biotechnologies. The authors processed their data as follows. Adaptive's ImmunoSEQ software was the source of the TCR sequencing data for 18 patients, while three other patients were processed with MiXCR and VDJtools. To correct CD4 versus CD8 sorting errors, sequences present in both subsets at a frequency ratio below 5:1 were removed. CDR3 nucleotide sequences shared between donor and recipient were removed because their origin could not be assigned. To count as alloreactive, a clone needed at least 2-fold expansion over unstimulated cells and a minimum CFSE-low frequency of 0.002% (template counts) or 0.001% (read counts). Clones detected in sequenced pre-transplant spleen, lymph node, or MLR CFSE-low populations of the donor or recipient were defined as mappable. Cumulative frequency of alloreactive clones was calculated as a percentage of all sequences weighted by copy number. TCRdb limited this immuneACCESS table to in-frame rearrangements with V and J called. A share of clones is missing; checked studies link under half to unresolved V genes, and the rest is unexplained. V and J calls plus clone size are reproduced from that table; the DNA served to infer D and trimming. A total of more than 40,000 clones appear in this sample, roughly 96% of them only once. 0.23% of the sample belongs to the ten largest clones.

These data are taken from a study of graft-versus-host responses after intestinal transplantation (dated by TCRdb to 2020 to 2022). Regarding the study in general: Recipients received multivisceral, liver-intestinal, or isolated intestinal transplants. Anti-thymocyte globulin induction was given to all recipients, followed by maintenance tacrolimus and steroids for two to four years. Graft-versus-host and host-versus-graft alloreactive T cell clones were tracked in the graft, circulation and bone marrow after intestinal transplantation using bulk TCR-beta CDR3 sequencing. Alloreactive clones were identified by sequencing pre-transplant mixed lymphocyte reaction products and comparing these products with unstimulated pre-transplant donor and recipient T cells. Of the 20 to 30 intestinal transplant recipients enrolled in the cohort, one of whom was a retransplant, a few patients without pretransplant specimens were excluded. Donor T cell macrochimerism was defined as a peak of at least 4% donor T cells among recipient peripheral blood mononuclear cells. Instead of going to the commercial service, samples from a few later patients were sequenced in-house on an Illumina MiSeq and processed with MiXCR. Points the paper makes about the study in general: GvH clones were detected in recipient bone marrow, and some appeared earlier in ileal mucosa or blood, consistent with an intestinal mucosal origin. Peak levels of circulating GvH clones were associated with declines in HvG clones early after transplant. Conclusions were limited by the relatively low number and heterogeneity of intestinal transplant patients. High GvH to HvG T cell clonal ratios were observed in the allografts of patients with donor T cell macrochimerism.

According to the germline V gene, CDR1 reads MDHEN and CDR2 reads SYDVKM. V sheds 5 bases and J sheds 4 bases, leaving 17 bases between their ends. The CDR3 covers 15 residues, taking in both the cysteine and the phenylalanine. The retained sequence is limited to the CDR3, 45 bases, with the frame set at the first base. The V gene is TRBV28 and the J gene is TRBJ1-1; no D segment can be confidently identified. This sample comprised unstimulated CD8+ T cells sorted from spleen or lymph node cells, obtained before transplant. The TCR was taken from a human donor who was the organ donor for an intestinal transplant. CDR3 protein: CASSLRTGVGTEAFF. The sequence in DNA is TGTGCCAGCAGTCTCCGAACTGGGGTGGGCACTGAAGCTTTCTTT.